A selection of T cell receptor beta chains follows, all from one sample in a study of shared clonotypes between healthy human individuals. Produced via immunoSEQ multiplex PCR; TCRdb's table is partial and in-frame only. The data show 900,000 to 1,200,000 clones, with about 84% seen just once and around 0.61% held by the top ten. Sample: memory CD4+ T cells from PBMCs. The receptors were gathered from a man younger than 35 in good health. Some clones in this sample may be carry-over from other donors' samples. Both conserved end residues are part of each CDR3. Each record gives: D gene, clone size, J gene, V gene, CDR3 protein, CDR3 DNA. A D gene is named only where the DNA matches it firmly. Size is omitted from some rows. Given values are once, few, many or a class for expanded clones.

. | many | TRBJ2-1 | TRBV18 | CASSPSGTAEGVQFF | TGTGCCAGCTCACCCTCCGGGACGGCCGAGGGGGTGCAGTTCTTC
. | . | TRBJ2-3 | TRBV5-1 | CASSSNRADTQYF | TGCGCCAGCAGCTCTAACAGGGCTGATACGCAGTATTTT
. | . | TRBJ2-1 | TRBV6-4 | CASSDSGGVRFF | TGTGCCAGCAGTGACTCGGGCGGGGTTCGGTTCTTC
. | . | TRBJ2-6 | TRBV29-1 | CSVEWQSSGANVLTF | TGCAGCGTTGAGTGGCAGAGCTCTGGGGCCAACGTCCTGACTTTC
TRBD2 | . | TRBJ2-7 | TRBV5-5 | CASSLILAGVREQYF | TGTGCCAGCAGCTTGATATTAGCGGGAGTGAGAGAGCAGTACTTC
. | once | TRBJ2-3 | TRBV4-3 | CASSQDLIRGVSDTQYF | TGCGCCAGCAGCCAAGATCTAATCAGGGGGGTCTCAGATACGCAGTATTTT
. | . | TRBJ1-5 | TRBV6-6 | CAGSYSQGNQPQHF | TGTGCCGGCAGTTACTCTCAGGGGAACCAGCCCCAGCATTTT
TRBD2 | . | TRBJ2-3 | TRBV5-1 | CASSLGTSLIDTQYF | TGCGCCAGCAGCCTAGGGACTAGTCTTATAGATACGCAGTATTTT
. | many | TRBJ1-5 | TRBV30 | CAWSPGDGFSAHF | TGTGCCTGGAGTCCAGGGGACGGATTTAGCGCGCATTTT
. | . | TRBJ1-5 | TRBV27 | CASSPGVGNQPQHF | TGTGCCAGCAGTCCGGGTGTTGGCAATCAGCCCCAGCATTTT
TRBD2 | . | TRBJ2-1 | TRBV28 | CASRGPGTSAYNEQFF | TGTGCCAGCAGGGGCCCCGGGACTAGCGCCTACAATGAGCAGTTCTTC
. | . | TRBJ2-1 | TRBV2 | CASSDSGVEQFF | TGTGCCAGCAGTGATTCGGGAGTTGAGCAGTTCTTC
TRBD1 | . | TRBJ1-2 | TRBV7-2 | CASSLEPGGYGYTF | TGTGCCAGCAGCTTAGAGCCAGGGGGCTATGGCTACACCTTC
. | . | TRBJ1-1 | TRBV7-2 | CASSFNSYRHGPEAFF | TGTGCCAGCAGCTTTAATTCCTACCGACACGGGCCTGAAGCTTTCTTT
. | . | TRBJ1-2 | TRBV19 | CASSRTGTNYGYTF | TGTGCCAGTAGCCGAACAGGGACTAACTATGGCTACACCTTC
. | few | TRBJ1-4 | TRBV28 | CASFATNEKLFF | TGTGCCAGCTTCGCAACTAATGAAAAACTGTTTTTT
. | . | TRBJ2-3 | TRBV2 | CASSVEVSPVDTQYF | TGTGCCAGCAGTGTTGAGGTCTCACCTGTAGATACGCAGTATTTT
. | once | TRBJ1-3 | TRBV7-9 | CASSLVEGYSGNTIYF | TGTGCCAGCAGCTTAGTAGAGGGGTACTCTGGAAACACCATATATTTT
TRBD1 | . | TRBJ2-1 | TRBV7-3 | CASSRDRGAYNEQFF | TGTGCCAGCAGCCGTGACAGGGGTGCCTACAATGAGCAGTTCTTC